The rows below give T cell receptor beta chains drawn from one sample of a study of cytomegalovirus exposure and HLA in healthy donors. Assay: immunoSEQ multiplex PCR; the TCRdb copy retains only in-frame clones and omits some. The table records approximately 100,000 clones, roughly 85% of them present only once. Sample: PBMCs. The receptors were gathered from a woman between 35 and 50 years old in good health and CMV-seronegative. Each CDR3 is given with its conserved first and last residue. The D gene is left open where the match is weak. Rows may omit the clone size; those that give it use once, few, many or a size class.

clone_size,d_call,j_call,v_call,cdr3_nt,cdr3_aa
-,TRBD2,TRBJ2-5,TRBV10-3,TGTGCCACCCGGGAGGGGCTAGCGGAACAAGAGACCCAGTACTTC,CATREGLAEQETQYF
-,-,TRBJ2-1,TRBV28,TGTGCCAGCAGGGCTAGCTCCTACAATGAGCAGTTCTTC,CASRASSYNEQFF
-,-,TRBJ1-4,TRBV6-6,TGTGCCAGCACATGGGCACAGGGCGAAAAACTGTTTTTT,CASTWAQGEKLFF
-,-,TRBJ2-5,TRBV10-3,TGTGCCATCAGTCCAAGAGCAGGGTACCAAGAGACCCAGTACTTC,CAISPRAGYQETQYF
-,-,TRBJ2-7,TRBV28,TGTGCCAGCTTCTCCGACGAGCAGTACTTC,CASFSDEQYF
-,TRBD1,TRBJ1-5,TRBV7-2,TGTGCCAGCAGCTTAAGACAGGGGAATCAGCCCCAGCATTTT,CASSLRQGNQPQHF
-,TRBD1,TRBJ1-5,TRBV11-3,TGTGCCAGCAGCTCAACCGGGACAGGGAGCTACCCATCGCCCCAGCATTTT,CASSSTGTGSYPSPQHF
-,TRBD2,TRBJ2-7,TRBV19,TGTGCCAGTAGTACTAGCGGGGTATACGAGCAGTACTTC,CASSTSGVYEQYF
few,-,TRBJ1-5,TRBV2,TGTGCCAGCAGCCGAGAACAGGAGCCGAAAGGGCCCCAGCATTTT,CASSREQEPKGPQHF
-,TRBD2,TRBJ2-7,TRBV19,TGTGCCAGTAGTATAACCAGTGGGAGGGCCGTCTACGAGCAGTACTTC,CASSITSGRAVYEQYF
-,-,TRBJ1-3,TRBV7-9,TGTGCCAGCAGCTTACCGCCCGGGATTGGAAACACCATATATTTT,CASSLPPGIGNTIYF
-,TRBD1,TRBJ2-5,TRBV25-1,TGTGCCAGCAGTGAATTAGGCAGGGGGCACTCGGGAGAGACCCAGTACTTC,CASSELGRGHSGETQYF
-,TRBD2,TRBJ2-1,TRBV27,TGTGCCAGCAGTCCCAGCGGGAGTATTCCCAATGAGCAGTTCTTC,CASSPSGSIPNEQFF
-,TRBD2,TRBJ2-1,TRBV19,TGTGCCAGTAGTCCACGTCCCGGGACTAGCGGGAATATGAGGAACAATGAGCAGTTCTTC,CASSPRPGTSGNMRNNEQFF
few,-,TRBJ1-1,TRBV27,TGTGCCAGCAGTTTATCTAGGTTGGGGGGGCTACAGAACACTGAAGCTTTCTTT,CASSLSRLGGLQNTEAFF
few,-,TRBJ1-3,TRBV6-6,TGTGCCAGCAGTTACTCGTGGGCAGGAAACACCATATATTTT,CASSYSWAGNTIYF
-,-,TRBJ1-1,TRBV10-1,TGCGCCAGCAGTGAGTCACCAGGGCCTGAAGCTTTCTTT,CASSESPGPEAFF
-,TRBD1,TRBJ2-2,TRBV6-4,TGTGCCAGCAGTGACGGACAGGGGGCCGGGGAGCTGTTTTTT,CASSDGQGAGELFF
-,TRBD1,TRBJ2-1,TRBV7-9,TGTGCCAGCAGCACGGGACAGGGGGAGGCCAATGAGCAGTTCTTC,CASSTGQGEANEQFF
-,TRBD1,TRBJ2-7,TRBV7-9,TGTGCCAGCAGCCATCACCGGGACAGCTCCTACGAGCAGTACTTC,CASSHHRDSSYEQYF
-,-,TRBJ1-3,TRBV7-2,TGTGCCAGCAGCTTAGACGGGACTGGAAACACCATATATTTT,CASSLDGTGNTIYF
-,TRBD1,TRBJ2-7,TRBV7-8,TGTGCCAGCAGCCGCCGGGACAGGGATCCCTTCTTTACCTACGAGCAGTACTTC,CASSRRDRDPFFTYEQYF